This T cell receptor (beta chain) was observed in a study of technical replicates of blood from a handful of donors. Germline CDR1 reads GTSNPN; CDR2 reads SVGIG (reference sequence). V gave up 3 bases and J gave up 1 base, with 9 bases separating them. The CDR3 sequence is 14 residues long. Here immunoSEQ multiplex PCR was the method, and the copy in TCRdb shows in-frame clones only, minus some. This table has roughly 100,000 clones, roughly 95% appearing once. This TCR was sampled from a human donor in good health. What was sequenced was T cells isolated from PBMCs. The gene calls are TRBV30 and TRBJ1-4, with a possible D match to TRBD1 (5 bases). CDR3: CAWRDSVTNEKLFF. The CDR3 bases are TGTGCCTGGAGAGACAGCGTAACTAATGAAAAACTGTTTTTT.